Listed below are T cell receptor beta chains from one sample, sequenced in a study of T cell responses to AZD1222 COVID-19 vaccine. The data were produced by immunoSEQ multiplex PCR, yet TCRdb's version contains in-frame clones alone and is incomplete. The repertoire holds nearly 110,000 clones, with 92% as singletons. Sequences were derived from peripheral blood, sampled 28 days after the second AZD1222 dose. The receptors here all came from an adult who received the AZD1222 COVID-19 vaccine. The CDR3 runs from the conserved cysteine through the conserved F or W. D genes are given only for firm matches. The size of a clone is reported for some rows only, either as once, few or many, or as a class for expanded clones.

V	D	J	size	CDR3	DNA
TRBV3-1/TRBV3-2	-	TRBJ2-4	-	CASSQQRGPGRTGNIQYF	TGTGCCAGCAGCCAACAAAGGGGCCCAGGGAGGACCGGGAACATTCAGTACTTC
TRBV2	-	TRBJ1-1	once	CASKGSLNTEAFF	TGTGCCAGCAAGGGAAGTCTGAACACTGAAGCTTTCTTT
TRBV28	TRBD2	TRBJ2-7	-	CASSRGTSGRYEQYF	TGTGCCAGCAGCCGGGGGACTAGCGGGCGCTACGAGCAGTACTTC
TRBV14	-	TRBJ2-5	-	CASSPIPGWGETQYF	TGTGCCAGCAGCCCAATCCCGGGTTGGGGAGAGACCCAGTACTTC
TRBV4-3	-	TRBJ1-3	-	CASSQGGASGNTIYF	TGCGCCAGCAGCCAAGGGGGGGCCTCTGGAAACACCATATATTTT
TRBV3-1/TRBV3-2	-	TRBJ1-3	-	CASSQFGNTIYF	TGTGCCAGCAGCCAATTCGGAAACACCATATATTTT
TRBV18	-	TRBJ1-3	-	CASSPGGSGNTIYF	TGTGCCAGCTCACCGGGGGGCTCTGGAAACACCATATATTTT
TRBV7-9	-	TRBJ1-1	-	CASSRSDTPKAFF	TGTGCCAGCAGCCGCTCGGACACCCCGAAAGCTTTCTTT
TRBV5-1	TRBD1	TRBJ1-1	-	CASSLNRGTEAFF	TGCGCCAGCAGCTTGAACAGGGGGACTGAAGCTTTCTTT
TRBV11-2	-	TRBJ1-4	-	CASSLRVNEKLFF	TGTGCCAGCAGCTTAAGGGTCAATGAAAAACTGTTTTTT
TRBV7-9	-	TRBJ2-7	-	CASSFRYEQYF	TGTGCCAGCAGCTTTCGGTACGAGCAGTACTTC